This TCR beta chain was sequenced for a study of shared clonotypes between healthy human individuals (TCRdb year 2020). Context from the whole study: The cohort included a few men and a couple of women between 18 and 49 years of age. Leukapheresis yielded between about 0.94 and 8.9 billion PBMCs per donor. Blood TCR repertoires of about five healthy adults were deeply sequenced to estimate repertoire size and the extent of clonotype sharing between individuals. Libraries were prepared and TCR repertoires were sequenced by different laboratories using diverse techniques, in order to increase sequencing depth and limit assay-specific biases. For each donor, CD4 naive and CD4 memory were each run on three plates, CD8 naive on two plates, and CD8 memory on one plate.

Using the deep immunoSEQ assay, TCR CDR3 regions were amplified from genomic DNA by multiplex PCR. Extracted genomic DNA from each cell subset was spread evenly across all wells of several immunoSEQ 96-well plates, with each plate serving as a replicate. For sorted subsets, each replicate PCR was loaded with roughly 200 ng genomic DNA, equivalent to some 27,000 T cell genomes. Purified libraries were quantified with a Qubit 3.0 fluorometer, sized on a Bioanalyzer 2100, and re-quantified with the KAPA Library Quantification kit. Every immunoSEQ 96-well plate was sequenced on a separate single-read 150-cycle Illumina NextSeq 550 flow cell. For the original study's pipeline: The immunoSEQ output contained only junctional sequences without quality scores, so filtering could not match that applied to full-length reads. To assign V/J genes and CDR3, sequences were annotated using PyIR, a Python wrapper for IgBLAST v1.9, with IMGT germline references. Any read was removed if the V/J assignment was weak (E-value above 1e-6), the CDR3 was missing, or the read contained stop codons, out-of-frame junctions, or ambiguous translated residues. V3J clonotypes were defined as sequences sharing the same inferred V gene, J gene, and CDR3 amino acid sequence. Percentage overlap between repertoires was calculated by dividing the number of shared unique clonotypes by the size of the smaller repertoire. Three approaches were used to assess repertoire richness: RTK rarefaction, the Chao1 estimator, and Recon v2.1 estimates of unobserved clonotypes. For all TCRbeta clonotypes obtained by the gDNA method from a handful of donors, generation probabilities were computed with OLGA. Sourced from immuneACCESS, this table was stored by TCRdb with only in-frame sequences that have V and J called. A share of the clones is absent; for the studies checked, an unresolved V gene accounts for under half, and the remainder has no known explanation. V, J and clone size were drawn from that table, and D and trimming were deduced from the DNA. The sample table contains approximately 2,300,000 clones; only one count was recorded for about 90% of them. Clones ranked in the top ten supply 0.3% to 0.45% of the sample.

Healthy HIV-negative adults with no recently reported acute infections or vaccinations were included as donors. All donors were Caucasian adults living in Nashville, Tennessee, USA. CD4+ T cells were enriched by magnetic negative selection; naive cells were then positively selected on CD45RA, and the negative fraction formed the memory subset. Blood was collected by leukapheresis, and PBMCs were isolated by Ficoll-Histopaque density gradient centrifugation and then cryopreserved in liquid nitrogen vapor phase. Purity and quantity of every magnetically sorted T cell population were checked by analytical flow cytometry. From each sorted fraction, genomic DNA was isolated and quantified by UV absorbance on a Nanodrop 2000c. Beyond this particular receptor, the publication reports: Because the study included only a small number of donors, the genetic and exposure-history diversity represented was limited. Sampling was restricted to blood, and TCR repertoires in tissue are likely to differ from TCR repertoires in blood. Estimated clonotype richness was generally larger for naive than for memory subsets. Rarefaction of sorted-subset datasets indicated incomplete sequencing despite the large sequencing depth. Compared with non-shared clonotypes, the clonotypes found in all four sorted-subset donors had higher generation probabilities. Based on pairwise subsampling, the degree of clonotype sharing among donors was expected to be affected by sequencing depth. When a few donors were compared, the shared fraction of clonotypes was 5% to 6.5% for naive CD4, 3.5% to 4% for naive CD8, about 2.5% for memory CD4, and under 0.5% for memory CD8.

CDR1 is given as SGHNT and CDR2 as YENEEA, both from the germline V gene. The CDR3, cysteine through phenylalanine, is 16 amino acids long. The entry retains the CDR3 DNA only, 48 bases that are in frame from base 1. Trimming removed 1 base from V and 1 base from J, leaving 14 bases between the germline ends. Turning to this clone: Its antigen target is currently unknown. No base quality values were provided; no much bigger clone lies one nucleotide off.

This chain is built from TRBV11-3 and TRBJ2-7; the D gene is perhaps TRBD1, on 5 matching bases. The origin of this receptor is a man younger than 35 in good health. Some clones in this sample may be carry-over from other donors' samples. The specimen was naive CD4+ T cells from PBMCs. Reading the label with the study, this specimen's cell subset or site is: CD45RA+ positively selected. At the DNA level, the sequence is TGTGCCAGCAGCTTAGTCTTTTTGAGACAGTCCTACGAGCAGTACTTC. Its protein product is CASSLVFLRQSYEQYF.